The 32 T cell receptor beta chains below come from one sample, sequenced in a study of OX40 agonist ivuxolimab in advanced cancers. The library relied on the immunoSEQ multiplex PCR assay. TCRdb stores this immuneACCESS table with in-frame sequences only. Part of the clones is absent; in the studies checked, under half of the shortfall reflects unresolved V genes, and no reason is known for the rest. This sample comprises around 36,000 clones, roughly 84% of them detected only once. The top ten clonotypes cover 15% to 20% of the sample. Sequenced here: CD4+ or CD8+ T cells sorted from blood, sampled in a trial of the OX40 agonist ivuxolimab. These receptors were collected from an adult with an advanced solid tumor such as melanoma, head and neck, liver or kidney cancer.

This sequence joins TRBV7-9 and TRBJ2-2; the D is unclear. The CDR3 extends over 12 amino acids. V lost 3 bases to trimming and J lost 6 bases, with 5 bases between them. CDR1 is SEHNR, CDR2 FQNEAQ, per germline (reference sequence). The CDR3 is CASSFQPGELFF. As DNA, the CDR3 is TGTGCCAGCAGCTTTCAGCCCGGGGAGCTGTTTTTT. The full variable domain, its missing parts supplied by reference TRBV7-9 and TRBJ2-2, is DTGVSQNPRHKITKRGQNVTFRCDPISEHNRLYWYRQTLGQGPEFLTYFQNEAQLEKSRLLSDRFSAERPKGSFSTLEIQRTEQGDSAMYLCASSFQPGELFFGEGSRLTVL.

This sequence joins TRBV19 and TRBJ1-1, with D possibly being TRBD1 (6 bases). From germline, CDR1 is LNHDA and CDR2 SQIVND (reference sequence). Between the trimmed V and J ends, which lost 0 bases and 4 bases, there was a span of 6 bases. This CDR3 has 13 amino acids. The CDR3, as DNA: TGTGCCAGTAGTATAGAGGGGGCCACTGAAGCTTTCTTT. Its translation: CASSIEGATEAFF.

This rearrangement joins TRBV11-2 to TRBJ2-7; no clear D gene. Germline values: CDR1 SGHAT, CDR2 FQNNGV. The CDR3 length is 12 residues. Trimming took off 5 bases at V and 1 base at J, with 6 bases between the two ends. CDR3 residues: CASSPRSYEQYF. Written as DNA, the CDR3 is TGTGCCAGCAGCCCGCGATCCTACGAGCAGTACTTC.

This clone was seen more than once but under ten times. V usage is TRBV4-2 and J usage is TRBJ2-3, with TRBD2 matching 12 bases. V dropped 1 base and J dropped 6; count of bases not matched to a gene: 2. The germline V gene has CDR1 LGHNA and CDR2 YNFKEQ. The CDR3 consists of 15 residues. CDR3 in amino acids: CASSQASGGADTQYF. The CDR3 DNA reads as TGTGCCAGCAGCCAAGCTAGCGGGGGGGCCGATACGCAGTATTTT.

V is TRBV7-6 and J is TRBJ2-3, with 14 bases that match TRBD2. Germline CDR1 is SGHVS and CDR2 is FNYEAQ. The CDR3 spans 15 residues. V dropped 6 bases and J dropped 4; count of bases not matched to a gene: 3. CDR3 in DNA: TGTGCCAGCAGGGGACTAGCGGGGGTGGCAGATACGCAGTATTTT. It is translated as CASRGLAGVADTQYF.

Worth noting for this clone: One end of the junction fails to match germline, which may point to a read error. V gene TRBV23-1 combines with J gene TRBJ2-7; 10 bases map to TRBD1. TRBV23-1 is an ORF; its function is uncertain. The CDR3 contains 15 residues. The CDR3 DNA is TGTGCCAGTAGTTCCGGGACAGGGGCGAGGTACGAGCAGTACTTC. Translating gives CASSSGTGARYEQYF.

This chain links TRBV27 with TRBJ2-3, with TRBD1 matching 9 bases. The CDR3 has 14 amino acids. The trim removed 8 bases at V and 5 bases at J, leaving 8 bases unmatched. The V gene's germline CDR1 is MNHEY and CDR2 SMNVEV (reference sequence). The CDR3: CASGDREIVDTQYF. Here the CDR3 DNA reads TGTGCCAGCGGGGACAGGGAAATCGTAGATACGCAGTATTTT.

V gene TRBV30 combines with J gene TRBJ2-1; possible D gene TRBD2, 6 bases. Germline V gene lookup returns CDR1 GTSNPN and CDR2 SVGIG (reference sequence). The CDR3 has 15 amino acids. V was cut by 0 bases and J by 4 bases, with 13 bases left in between. The CDR3 coding sequence is TGTGCCTGGAGTGTTACCAGCGGGTTGTACAATGAGCAGTTCTTC. This sequence encodes CAWSVTSGLYNEQFF.

The CDR3 nucleotides are TGTGCCAGCAGCTTAGTGCTTCAAGCGGGGATTTACAATGAGCAGTTCTTC. Residues: CASSLVLQAGIYNEQFF. This sequence joins TRBV7-6 and TRBJ2-1, with 7 bases matching TRBD2. Germline V lookup: CDR1 SGHVS, CDR2 FNYEAQ. CDR3 length: 17 residues. With V trimmed by 1 base and J by 4 bases, 10 bases remained unmatched.

CDR3 bases: TGTGCCAGCAGCCCGTGGGACAGTCAGCCCCAGCATTTT. It encodes CASSPWDSQPQHF. V and J are TRBV7-6 and TRBJ1-5; 7 bases are a match to TRBD1. This CDR3 region has 13 residues. The V gene end was trimmed by 5 bases and the J gene end by 6 bases; junction bases not matched to a gene: 4. CDR1 is SGHVS, CDR2 FNYEAQ, per germline.

Only one count was recorded for this clone. This sequence joins TRBV4-1 and TRBJ1-1; D is uncertain. This CDR3 spans 13 amino acids. The V and J ends lost 0 bases and 9 bases respectively, with 11 bases between them. Germline V gene lookup returns CDR1 MGHRA and CDR2 YSYEKL. CDR3 loop: CASSQEEASQAFF. DNA for the CDR3: TGCGCCAGCAGCCAAGAAGAGGCAAGCCAAGCTTTCTTT.

CDR3 nucleotide sequence: TGTGCCAGCAGCTGGGGACAGCCAATCTATGGCTACACCTTC. This encodes CASSWGQPIYGYTF. The genes are TRBV5-6 and TRBJ1-2; 7 positions match TRBD1. The CDR3 length is 14 residues. Germline values: CDR1 SGHDT, CDR2 YYEEEE. The J segment lost 4 bases and the V segment lost 3 bases, leaving 6 bases of the junction unmatched. Together with reference TRBV5-6 and TRBJ1-2, the CDR3 gives the full variable domain: DAGVTQSPTHLIKTRGQQVTLRCSPKSGHDTVSWYQQALGQGPQFIFQYYEEEERQRGNFPDRFSGHQFPNYSSELNVNALLLGDSALYLCASSWGQPIYGYTFGSGTRLTVV.

CDR3 in DNA: TGCGCCAGCAGCTTAACTTACAGCAATCAGCCCCAGCATTTT. Protein sequence: CASSLTYSNQPQHF. The chain combines TRBV5-1 with TRBJ1-5; no clear D. The V gene lost 2 bases and the J gene lost 1 base, with 7 bases spanning the gap. Germline assignment: CDR1 SGHRS and CDR2 YFSETQ. The CDR3 is made up of 14 amino acids. Full variable domain (outside the CDR3, taken from reference TRBV5-1 and TRBJ1-5): KAGVTQTPRYLIKTRGQQVTLSCSPISGHRSVSWYQQTPGQGLQFLFEYFSETQRNKGNFPGRFSGRQFSNSRSEMNVSTLELGDSALYLCASSLTYSNQPQHFGDGTRLSIL.

The chain is built from TRBV19 and TRBJ1-5; 9 bases fit TRBD1. In germline, CDR1 is LNHDA, CDR2 SQIVND (reference sequence). V was clipped by 4 bases and J by 3 bases; unmatched bases: 1. The CDR3 spans 14 residues. The CDR3 region is CASSRDRVNQPQHF. DNA for the CDR3: TGTGCCAGTAGTAGGGACAGGGTCAATCAGCCCCAGCATTTT.

The chain uses TRBV19 and TRBJ1-2, with no clear D. The V gene's germline CDR1 is LNHDA and CDR2 SQIVND (reference sequence). This CDR3 contains 15 residues. Trimming took 5 bases from V and 0 from J, leaving 13 bases between them. CDR3 nucleotides: TGTGCCAGTAGTCCCATAGAGAGCGCTAACTATGGCTACACCTTC. Residues: CASSPIESANYGYTF.

The genes are TRBV5-8 and TRBJ1-5; 9 nucleotides line up with TRBD1. V gave up 5 bases and J gave up 4 bases; unmatched junction bases: 7. There are 15 residues in the CDR3. Germline CDR1 SGHTS, CDR2 YDEGEE. The CDR3, as DNA: TGTGCCAGCAGTTTTCCGGGACAGGGAAATCAGCCCCAGCATTTT. Amino acid sequence: CASSFPGQGNQPQHF.

This chain uses TRBV27 with TRBJ2-7, with 9 bases identical to TRBD1. Looked up from germline, CDR1 is MNHEY and CDR2 is SMNVEV (reference sequence). Unmatched junction bases numbered 11, after V lost 6 bases and J lost 5 bases. This CDR3 region has 15 residues. This chain's CDR3 is CASSRRGQGSNEQYF. The CDR3 DNA is TGTGCCAGCAGCCGCCGCGGACAGGGGTCGAACGAGCAGTACTTC.

The rearrangement joins TRBV29-1 to TRBJ2-7; 8 bases line up with TRBD1. Per the germline V gene, CDR1 is SQVTM and CDR2 is ANQGSEA. The CDR3 consists of 13 residues. CDR3 sequence reads: CTKGQEVSYEQYF. The CDR3 DNA reads TGCACCAAGGGACAGGAAGTGTCCTACGAGCAGTACTTC.

This clone has only one observation. The chain recombines TRBV7-9 with TRBJ2-3; D possibly corresponds to TRBD2 (6 bases). Trimming shortened V by 3 bases and J by 8 bases, and 21 bases separated the two germline ends. The germline CDR1 and CDR2 sequences are SEHNR and FQNEAQ (reference sequence). The CDR3 totals 16 residues. The DNA for the CDR3 is TGTGCCAGCAGCTTGGGGACTCAAAGTGGTTTAGTTACGCAGTATTTT. Translation: CASSLGTQSGLVTQYF.

This clone is a singleton in its sample. V usage is TRBV15 and J usage is TRBJ1-5; D not resolved. Trimming pared 0 bases from V and 3 bases from J, leaving 9 bases between. This CDR3 is built from 15 residues. Germline V gene sequence: CDR1 LNHNV, CDR2 YYDKDF (reference sequence). CDR3 DNA: TGTGCCACCAGCAGAGATCGCGGTCTCAATCAGCCCCAGCATTTT. Translation: CATSRDRGLNQPQHF.

The chain joins TRBV5-6 to TRBJ2-1; D possibly corresponds to TRBD1 (6 bases). V dropped 2 bases and J dropped 10 bases, with 10 bases sitting between them. Germline-derived CDR1 and CDR2 are SGHDT and YYEEEE. This CDR3 is built from 12 residues. The CDR3: CASSFSTGEQFF. In DNA, the CDR3 is TGTGCCAGCAGCTTCTCGACAGGCGAGCAGTTCTTC.

This chain connects TRBV18 to TRBJ2-7, with D perhaps TRBD1 or TRBD2 (5 bases each). There are 12 residues in the CDR3. V lost 2 bases, J lost 5 bases, and 7 bases lay in between. Per germline, CDR1 KGHSH and CDR2 LQKENI. CDR3 DNA sequence: TGTGCCAGCTCACCAGGGGACCACGAGCAGTACTTC. It specifies CASSPGDHEQYF.

The chain uses TRBV5-1 and TRBJ2-7, with 12 bases aligning to TRBD2. Germline CDR1 reads SGHRS; CDR2 reads YFSETQ. This CDR3 is built from 15 residues. J lost 3 bases, V lost 0 bases, and 1 base had no gene match. As DNA, the CDR3 is TGCGCCAGCAGCTTGGAGACTAGCGGGGGCTACGAGCAGTACTTC. Translating it yields CASSLETSGGYEQYF. Full variable domain (outside the CDR3, taken from reference TRBV5-1 and TRBJ2-7): KAGVTQTPRYLIKTRGQQVTLSCSPISGHRSVSWYQQTPGQGLQFLFEYFSETQRNKGNFPGRFSGRQFSNSRSEMNVSTLELGDSALYLCASSLETSGGYEQYFGPGTRLTVT.

The J gene is TRBJ2-7, the V gene TRBV18, with D possibly TRBD1 on 6 matching bases. The CDR3 extends over 16 amino acids. Trimming removed 4 bases from V and 4 bases from J, with 20 bases in between. CDR1 and CDR2 from the germline V gene are KGHSH and LQKENI. The CDR3 spells CASSHSSPGTTYEQYF. In DNA form, the CDR3 reads TGTGCCAGCTCACACAGCTCCCCCGGGACAACTTACGAGCAGTACTTC.

This clone appeared a single time. The rearrangement links TRBV4-2 to TRBJ1-6; a weak D match, TRBD1 (6 bases). The CDR3 runs 14 residues. The V end was cut by 5 bases, the J end by 5 bases, with 10 bases between. Germline CDR1 is LGHNA and CDR2 is YNFKEQ. The CDR3 loop is CASSGQNHNSPLHF. In DNA form, the CDR3 reads TGTGCCAGCAGCGGACAGAACCATAATTCACCCCTCCACTTT.

This sequence joins TRBV29-1 and TRBJ2-3; 7 bases agree with TRBD1. The CDR3 is 15 residues long. Germline trimming cut 6 bases from V and 4 bases from J; bases unmatched to any gene: 13. Germline V gene sequence: CDR1 SQVTM, CDR2 ANQGSEA. The CDR3 DNA follows: TGCAGCGTGTTCGACAGGGATTTAGCCGCAGATACGCAGTATTTT. It codes for CSVFDRDLAADTQYF.

This chain uses TRBV30 with TRBJ1-2; D is ambiguous. This CDR3 has 12 residues. V lost 0 bases and J 10 bases, leaving 12 bases between the germline ends. Germline CDR1 and CDR2: GTSNPN and SVGIG (reference sequence). Here the CDR3 reads CAWSVLSGLYTF. The CDR3, as DNA: TGTGCCTGGAGTGTACTATCGGGTCTCTACACCTTC.

In its sample, this clone was seen once. DNA for the CDR3: TGTGCCTGGAGTAGAGGCACCGGGGAGCTGTTTTTT. Translation: CAWSRGTGELFF. The chain employs TRBV30 and TRBJ2-2; D uncertain. The CDR3 totals 12 residues. Germline CDR1 is GTSNPN and CDR2 is SVGIG (reference sequence). Between the trimmed V and J ends, which lost 2 bases and 4 bases, there was a span of 5 bases.

This clone was counted only a few times. The gene calls are TRBV5-4 and TRBJ1-1; perhaps TRBD1 as D (6 bases). The CDR3 length is 14 residues. The germline V and J ends were trimmed by 2 bases and 6 bases, with 14 bases remaining between them. CDR1 and CDR2 from the germline V gene are SGHNT and YYREEE (reference sequence). CDR3 residues: CASSFGGVFAEAFF. The CDR3 DNA sequence: TGTGCCAGCAGCTTTGGGGGCGTTTTCGCTGAAGCTTTCTTT.

A note on this clone: Other DNA variants within this sample encode the same CDR3. The rearrangement links TRBV7-6 to TRBJ1-2; 12 bases align to TRBD1. CDR3 length equals 15 residues. V was clipped by 3 bases and J by 4 bases; unmatched bases: 3. Per germline, CDR1 SGHVS and CDR2 FNYEAQ. This chain's CDR3 is CASSLGTGGSYGYTF. CDR3 nucleotides: TGTGCCAGCAGCTTGGGGACAGGGGGCAGCTATGGCTACACCTTC.

Here the CDR3 reads CASTGTGGQPQHF. The CDR3 DNA follows: TGTGCCAGTACTGGGACAGGGGGTCAGCCCCAGCATTTT. The chain joins TRBV19 to TRBJ1-5; TRBD1 matches 11 bases. Per the germline V gene, CDR1 is LNHDA and CDR2 is SQIVND (reference sequence). With V trimmed by 7 bases and J by 6 bases, 2 bases remained unmatched. This CDR3 comprises 13 residues.

The V gene is TRBV5-6, the J gene TRBJ1-4, with D perhaps matching TRBD1 (5 bases). Deletions cut 8 bases from V and 5 bases from J, with 10 bases between. Germline-derived CDR1 and CDR2 are SGHDT and YYEEEE. This CDR3 has 12 residues. This CDR3 is CASKGFNEKLFF. The CDR3 coding sequence is TGTGCCAGTAAGGGGTTCAATGAAAAACTGTTTTTT.